These 4 T cell receptor beta chains were all obtained from the same sample, sequenced in a study of cytotoxic CD8 clonotypes in ibrutinib-treated CLL. The table came from immunoSEQ multiplex PCR; TCRdb's copy has only in-frame clones and leaves some out. The data show more than 200,000 clones, 70% seen once. The starting material was PBMCs, obtained after 24 months of ibrutinib treatment. Receptor source: a human donor with chronic lymphocytic leukemia.

This sequence joins TRBV2 and TRBJ2-1; D unclear. CDR1 and CDR2 (germline): SNHLY, FYNNEI. CDR3 length: 11 amino acids. V was trimmed by 8 bases and J by 8 bases, leaving 10 bases between them. The CDR3 loop reads CASSLRDEQFF. The DNA of the CDR3 is TGTGCCAGCTCCCTTAGAGATGAGCAGTTCTTC. Based on the CDR3 plus reference TRBV2 and TRBJ2-1, the full variable domain is EPEVTQTPSHQVTQMGQEVILRCVPISNHLYFYWYRQILGQKVEFLVSFYNNEISEKSEIFDDQFSVERPDGSNFTLKIRSTKLEDSAMYFCASSLRDEQFFGPGTRLTVL.

The chain links TRBV11-3 to TRBJ2-3; D is tentatively TRBD1 or TRBD2 (5 bases each). The CDR3 totals 15 residues. V lost 1 base and J 7 bases, leaving 15 bases between the germline ends. Germline values: CDR1 SGHNT, CDR2 YENEEA. The CDR3 region is CASSLGGGSTNTQYF. As DNA, the CDR3 is TGTGCCAGCAGCTTAGGGGGCGGGTCCACGAATACGCAGTATTTT.

In DNA, the CDR3 is TGTGCCAGCAGCTTGGGCCGGTACAATGAGCAGTTCTTC. Protein sequence: CASSLGRYNEQFF. The gene calls are TRBV7-6 and TRBJ2-1; D is unresolved. The CDR3 length is 13 residues. V was clipped by 3 bases and J by 4 bases, with 7 bases between them. Germline loops: CDR1 SGHVS, CDR2 FNYEAQ.

The V gene is TRBV7-2, the J gene TRBJ2-3; D might be TRBD2 (6 bases). The ends were cut back, 2 bases at V and 6 bases at J, with 24 bases in the middle. This CDR3 is 18 amino acids long. Germline V lookup: CDR1 SGHTA, CDR2 FQGNSA. Written as DNA, the CDR3 is TGTGCCAGCAGCTTACCGCGAGGAATGCGGGGTTTGACGGATACGCAGTATTTT. Translating gives CASSLPRGMRGLTDTQYF.